The entry below gives a single TCR beta chain sequence along with its context. The antigen is undetermined. Investigators sought sequencing depths of between 1 in 200,000 and 1 in 1 million T cells. The protocol was immunoSEQ multiplex PCR, while the TCRdb copy is restricted to in-frame clones and leaves out a portion. The sample has 29,000 or so clones, around two thirds seen once. The V end was cut by 0 bases, the J end by 4 bases, with 10 bases between. CDR3 length: 15 amino acids. The germline V gene encodes CDR1 SGDLS and CDR2 YYNGEE. The entry originates in a study of cytotoxic CD8 clonotypes in ibrutinib-treated CLL. Overall study results and limits: Treatment left the uncommon public clonotypes either contracted or stable in frequency. Sustained-remission and progressing patients had different sampling times.

The receptor was derived from a human donor with chronic lymphocytic leukemia. The specimen comprised PBMCs, sampled after 24 months of ibrutinib treatment. The V call is TRBV9, the J call TRBJ1-4, with D maybe TRBD1 (5 bases). Here the CDR3 reads CASSVVGGGNEKLFF. Here the CDR3 DNA reads TGTGCCAGCAGCGTAGTCGGTGGGGGTAATGAAAAACTGTTTTTT.